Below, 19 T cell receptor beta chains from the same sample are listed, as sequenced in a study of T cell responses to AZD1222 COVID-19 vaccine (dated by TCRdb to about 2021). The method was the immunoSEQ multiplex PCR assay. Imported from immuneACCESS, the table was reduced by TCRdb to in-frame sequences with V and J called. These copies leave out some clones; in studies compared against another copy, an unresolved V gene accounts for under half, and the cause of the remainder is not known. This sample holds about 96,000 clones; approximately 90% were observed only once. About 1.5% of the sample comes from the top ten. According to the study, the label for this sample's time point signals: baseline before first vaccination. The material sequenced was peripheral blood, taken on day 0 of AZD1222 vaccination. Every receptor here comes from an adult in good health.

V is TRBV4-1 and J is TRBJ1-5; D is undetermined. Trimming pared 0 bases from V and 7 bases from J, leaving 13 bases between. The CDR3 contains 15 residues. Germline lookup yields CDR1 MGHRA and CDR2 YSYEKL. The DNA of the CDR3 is TGCGCCAGCAGCCAAGATGATTTGGTGGGACAGCCCCAGCATTTT. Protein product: CASSQDDLVGQPQHF.

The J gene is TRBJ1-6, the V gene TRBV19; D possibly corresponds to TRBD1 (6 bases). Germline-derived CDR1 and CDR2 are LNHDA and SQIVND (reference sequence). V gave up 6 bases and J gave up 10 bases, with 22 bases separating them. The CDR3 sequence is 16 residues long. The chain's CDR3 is CASSLFEGVGGSPLHF. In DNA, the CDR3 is TGTGCCAGTAGCCTTTTTGAGGGGGTAGGTGGATCACCCCTCCACTTT.

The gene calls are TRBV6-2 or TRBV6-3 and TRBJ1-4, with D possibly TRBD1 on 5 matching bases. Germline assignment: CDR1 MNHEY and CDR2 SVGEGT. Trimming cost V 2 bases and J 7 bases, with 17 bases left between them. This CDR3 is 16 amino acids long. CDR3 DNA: TGTGCCAGCAGTTACCCGGGACGCCGGTCCGGTGAAAAACTGTTTTTT. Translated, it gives CASSYPGRRSGEKLFF.

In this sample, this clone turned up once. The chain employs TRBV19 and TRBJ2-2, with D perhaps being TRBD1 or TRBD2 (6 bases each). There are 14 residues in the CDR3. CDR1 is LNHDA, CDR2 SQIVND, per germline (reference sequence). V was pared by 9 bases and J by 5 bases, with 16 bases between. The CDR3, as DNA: TGTGCCAGCAAAGGGGGGTATCGTACCGGGGAGCTGTTTTTT. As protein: CASKGGYRTGELFF.

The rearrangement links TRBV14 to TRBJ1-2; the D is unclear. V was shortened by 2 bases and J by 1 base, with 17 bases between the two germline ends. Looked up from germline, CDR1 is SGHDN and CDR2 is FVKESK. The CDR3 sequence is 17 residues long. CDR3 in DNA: TGTGCCAGCAGCCAATCCATACGGACCAGAATTAACTATGGCTACACCTTC. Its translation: CASSQSIRTRINYGYTF.

The CDR3 is CASSLDRGGGYTF. The CDR3 region has the DNA TGCGCCAGCAGCTTGGACAGGGGAGGTGGCTACACCTTC. This chain uses TRBV5-1 with TRBJ1-2; 7 nucleotides line up with TRBD1. From germline, CDR1 is SGHRS and CDR2 YFSETQ. V was clipped by 0 bases and J by 7 bases; unmatched bases: 3. This CDR3 is built from 13 residues.

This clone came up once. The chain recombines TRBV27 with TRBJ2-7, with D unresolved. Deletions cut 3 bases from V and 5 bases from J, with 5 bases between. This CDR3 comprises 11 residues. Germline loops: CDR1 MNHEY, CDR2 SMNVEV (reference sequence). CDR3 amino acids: CASSFRNEQYF. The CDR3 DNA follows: TGTGCCAGCAGTTTTAGAAACGAGCAGTACTTC.

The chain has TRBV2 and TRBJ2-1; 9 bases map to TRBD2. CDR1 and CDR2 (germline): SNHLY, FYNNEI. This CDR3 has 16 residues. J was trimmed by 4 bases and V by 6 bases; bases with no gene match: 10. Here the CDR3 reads CASRTLAGEAYNEQFF. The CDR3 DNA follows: TGTGCCAGCAGGACATTAGCGGGGGAAGCGTACAATGAGCAGTTCTTC.

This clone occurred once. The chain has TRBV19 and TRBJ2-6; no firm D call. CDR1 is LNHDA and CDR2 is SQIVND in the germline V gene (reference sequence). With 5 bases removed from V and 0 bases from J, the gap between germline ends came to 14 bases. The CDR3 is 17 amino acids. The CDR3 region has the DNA TGTGCCAGTAGTGTTTACCGAACGGGCTCTGGGGCCAACGTCCTGACTTTC. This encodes CASSVYRTGSGANVLTF. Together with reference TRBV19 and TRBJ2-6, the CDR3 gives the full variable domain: DGGITQSPKYLFRKEGQNVTLSCEQNLNHDAMYWYRQDPGQGLRLIYYSQIVNDFQKGDIAEGYSVSREKKESFPLTVTSAQKNPTAFYLCASSVYRTGSGANVLTFGAGSRLTVL.

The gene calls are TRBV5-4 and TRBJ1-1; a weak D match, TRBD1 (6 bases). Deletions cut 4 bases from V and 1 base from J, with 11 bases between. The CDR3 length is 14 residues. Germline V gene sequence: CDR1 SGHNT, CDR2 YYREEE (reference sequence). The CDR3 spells CASSPQDRNTEAFF. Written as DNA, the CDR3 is TGTGCCAGCAGCCCCCAGGACAGGAACACTGAAGCTTTCTTT.

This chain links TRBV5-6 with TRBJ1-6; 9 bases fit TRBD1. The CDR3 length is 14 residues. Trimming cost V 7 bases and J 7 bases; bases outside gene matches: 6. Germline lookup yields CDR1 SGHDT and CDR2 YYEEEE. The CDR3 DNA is TGTGCCAGCTCGGGGACAGGGCTAAATTCACCCCTCCACTTT. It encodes CASSGTGLNSPLHF.

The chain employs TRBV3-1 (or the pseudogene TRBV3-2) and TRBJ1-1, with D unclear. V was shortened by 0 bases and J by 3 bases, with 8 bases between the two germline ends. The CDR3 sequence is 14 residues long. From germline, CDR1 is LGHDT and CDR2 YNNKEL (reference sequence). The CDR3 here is CASSQDGSHTEAFF. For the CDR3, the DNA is TGTGCCAGCAGCCAAGATGGGAGCCACACTGAAGCTTTCTTT.

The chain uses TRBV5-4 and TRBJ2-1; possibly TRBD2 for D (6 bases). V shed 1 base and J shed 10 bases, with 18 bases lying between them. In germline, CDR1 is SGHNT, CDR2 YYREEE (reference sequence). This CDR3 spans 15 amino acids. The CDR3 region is CASSLRGTQHGEQFF. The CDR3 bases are TGTGCCAGCAGCTTGCGTGGGACTCAGCATGGGGAGCAGTTCTTC.

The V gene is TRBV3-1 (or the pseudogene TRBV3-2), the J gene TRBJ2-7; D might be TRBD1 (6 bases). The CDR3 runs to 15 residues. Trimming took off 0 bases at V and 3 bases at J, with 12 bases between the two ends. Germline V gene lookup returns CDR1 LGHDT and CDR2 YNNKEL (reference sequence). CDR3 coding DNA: TGTGCCAGCAGCCAAGATCGGGGCAGGGGCTACGAGCAGTACTTC. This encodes CASSQDRGRGYEQYF.

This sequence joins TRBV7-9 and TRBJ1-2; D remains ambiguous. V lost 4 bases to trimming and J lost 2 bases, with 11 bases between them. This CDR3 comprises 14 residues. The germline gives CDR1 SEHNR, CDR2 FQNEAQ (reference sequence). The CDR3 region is CASSSGIANYGYTF. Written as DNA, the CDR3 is TGTGCCAGCAGCTCCGGGATAGCAAACTATGGCTACACCTTC.

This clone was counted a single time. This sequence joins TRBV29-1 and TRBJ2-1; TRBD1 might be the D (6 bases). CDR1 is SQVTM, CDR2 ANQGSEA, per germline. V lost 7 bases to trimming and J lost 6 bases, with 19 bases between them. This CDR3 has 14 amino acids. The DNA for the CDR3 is TGCAGCGGTAGTATAACAGGGATGGGCAATGAGCAGTTCTTC. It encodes CSGSITGMGNEQFF.

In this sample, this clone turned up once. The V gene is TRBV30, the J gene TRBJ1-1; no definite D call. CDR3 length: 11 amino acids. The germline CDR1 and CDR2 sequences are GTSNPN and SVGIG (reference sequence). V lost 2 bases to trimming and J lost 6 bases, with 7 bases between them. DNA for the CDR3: TGTGCCTGGAGTCAAAGGGCTGAAGCTTTCTTT. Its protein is CAWSQRAEAFF. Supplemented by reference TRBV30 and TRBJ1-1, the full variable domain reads SQTIHQWPATLVQPVGSPLSLECTVEGTSNPNLYWYRQAAGRGLQLLFYSVGIGQISSEVPQNLSASRPQDRQFILSSKKLLLSDSGFYLCAWSQRAEAFFGQGTRLTVV.

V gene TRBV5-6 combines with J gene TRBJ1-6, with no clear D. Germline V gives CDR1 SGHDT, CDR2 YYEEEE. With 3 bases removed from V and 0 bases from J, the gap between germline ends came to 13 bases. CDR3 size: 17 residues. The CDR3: CASSWRPGTSYNSPLHF. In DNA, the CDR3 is TGTGCCAGCAGCTGGAGACCAGGTACCTCCTATAATTCACCCCTCCACTTT.

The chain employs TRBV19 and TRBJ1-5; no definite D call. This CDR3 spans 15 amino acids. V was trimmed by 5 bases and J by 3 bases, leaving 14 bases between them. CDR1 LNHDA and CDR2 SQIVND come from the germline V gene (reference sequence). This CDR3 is CASSFRSPTNQPQHF. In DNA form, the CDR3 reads TGTGCCAGTAGTTTCCGTTCCCCGACCAATCAGCCCCAGCATTTT.